The sequence of this TCR beta chain was determined in a study of blood T cell repertoires in COVID-19. CDR1 is SGHVS, CDR2 FQNEAQ, per germline. This CDR3 is built from 15 residues. V was pared by 2 bases and J by 0 bases, with 10 bases between. Data came from immunoSEQ multiplex PCR; TCRdb stores just in-frame clones and leaves some out. The data hold around 89,000 clones, with approximately 90% observed a single time. Sequenced material: peripheral blood. The chain carries TRBV7-8 and TRBJ1-2, with a tentative D call TRBD1 (6 bases). The TCR originated in a man aged 55 to 69 with acute or convalescent COVID-19. Written as DNA, the CDR3 is TGTGCCAGCAGCTTAAGGGACACCACTAACTATGGCTACACCTTC. Translated, it gives CASSLRDTTNYGYTF.